Below, 28 T cell receptor beta chains from the same sample are listed, as sequenced in a study of T cell responses to AZD1222 COVID-19 vaccine. Some clones are missing from TCRdb's copy, which holds only in-frame ones; the method was immunoSEQ multiplex PCR. The sample shows 130,000 or so clones, 90% of them seen only once. The sample here was peripheral blood, taken on day 0 of AZD1222 vaccination. These receptors came from an adult in good health.

The V gene is TRBV29-1, the J gene TRBJ2-7; D might be TRBD1 or TRBD2, each matching 5 bases. CDR1 and CDR2 (germline): SQVTM, ANQGSEA. Trimming stripped 1 base from V and 7 bases from J, with 11 bases between. The length of the CDR3 is 12 residues. For the CDR3, the DNA is TGCAGCGTTGAAGTGGTGGGGGAAGAGCAGTACTTC. Amino acid sequence: CSVEVVGEEQYF.

The chain links TRBV6-1 to TRBJ1-1; D unclear. Looked up from germline, CDR1 is MNHNS and CDR2 is SASEGT. Trimming pared 6 bases from V and 4 bases from J, leaving 3 bases between. The CDR3 runs 10 residues. This CDR3 reads CASSSTEAFF. For the CDR3, the DNA is TGTGCCAGCAGCTCCACTGAAGCTTTCTTT.

V gene TRBV12-3 or TRBV12-4 combines with J gene TRBJ1-2; D gene unclear. The CDR3 has 12 residues. V lost 0 bases to trimming and J lost 6 bases, with 5 bases between them. For the CDR3, the DNA is TGTGCCAGCAGTTTAGCGCTAGATGGCTACACCTTC. This sequence encodes CASSLALDGYTF.

The chain employs TRBV7-2 and TRBJ2-3; the D call may be TRBD1 or TRBD2 (6 bases each). V lost 1 base to trimming and J lost 2 bases, with 16 bases between them. Germline V CDR1 and CDR2: SGHTA, FQGNSA. CDR3 length: 17 amino acids. This chain's CDR3 is CASSLEKGGRITDTQYF. The DNA of the CDR3 is TGTGCCAGCAGCTTAGAGAAAGGGGGGCGGATCACAGATACGCAGTATTTT.

V is TRBV7-2 and J is TRBJ2-7, with TRBD2 identical over 9 bases. From germline, CDR1 is SGHTA and CDR2 FQGNSA. CDR3 length: 15 amino acids. The V gene end was trimmed by 5 bases and the J gene end by 0 bases; junction bases not matched to a gene: 5. Here the CDR3 reads CASSKLAGFSYEQYF. The CDR3 nucleotides are TGTGCCAGCAGCAAGCTAGCGGGGTTCTCCTACGAGCAGTACTTC.

This clone appeared a single time. The chain joins TRBV29-1 to TRBJ1-4; 9 nucleotides agree with TRBD1. Trimming took 7 bases from V and 8 from J; bases not matched to a gene: 8. CDR3 size: 13 residues. Germline-derived CDR1 and CDR2 are SQVTM and ANQGSEA. The CDR3 region has the DNA TGCAGCGCCCAGGACAGGGGTGGCGAAAAACTGTTTTTT. Translation: CSAQDRGGEKLFF.

The genes are TRBV19 and TRBJ2-7; 8 bases are shared with TRBD2. Germline CDR1 reads LNHDA; CDR2 reads SQIVND (reference sequence). Trimming took 2 bases from V and 1 from J; bases not matched to a gene: 1. The CDR3 runs 14 residues. CDR3 DNA: TGTGCCAGTAGTATAACGGGGGGGTCCTACGAGCAGTACTTC. It yields the protein CASSITGGSYEQYF.

The V call is TRBV5-1, the J call TRBJ1-1; 7 bases map to TRBD1. CDR1 is SGHRS and CDR2 is YFSETQ in the germline V gene. V was clipped by 0 bases and J by 6 bases; unmatched bases: 5. This CDR3 has 14 amino acids. The CDR3 is CASSLAAGGAEAFF. The CDR3 bases are TGCGCCAGCAGCTTGGCCGCAGGGGGAGCTGAAGCTTTCTTT. Variable domain in full (rest from reference TRBV5-1 and TRBJ1-1): KAGVTQTPRYLIKTRGQQVTLSCSPISGHRSVSWYQQTPGQGLQFLFEYFSETQRNKGNFPGRFSGRQFSNSRSEMNVSTLELGDSALYLCASSLAAGGAEAFFGQGTRLTVV.

V is TRBV4-1 and J is TRBJ2-2; the D is unclear. The CDR3 is made up of 13 amino acids. From germline, CDR1 is MGHRA and CDR2 YSYEKL. V lost 0 bases and J 5 bases, leaving 4 bases between the germline ends. CDR3 in amino acids: CASSQDITGELFF. CDR3 bases: TGCGCCAGCAGCCAAGACATAACCGGGGAGCTGTTTTTT.

The gene calls are TRBV11-2 and TRBJ1-2; TRBD1 aligns across 9 bases. The V and J ends lost 0 bases and 3 bases, in that order; junction bases with no gene match: 2. The CDR3 length is 15 residues. CDR1 is SGHAT and CDR2 is FQNNGV in the germline V gene. CDR3: CASSLDTGGYYGYTF. CDR3 nucleotide sequence: TGTGCCAGCAGCTTAGACACAGGGGGCTACTATGGCTACACCTTC.

The table lists this clone with a count of one. The rearrangement uses TRBV3-1 (or the pseudogene TRBV3-2) and TRBJ2-5; D not certain. Germline CDR1 reads LGHDT; CDR2 reads YNNKEL (reference sequence). The CDR3 extends over 12 amino acids. Between the trimmed V and J ends, which lost 4 bases and 5 bases, there was a span of 8 bases. This CDR3 is CASSPTWETQYF. CDR3 bases: TGTGCCAGCAGCCCGACATGGGAGACCCAGTACTTC.

This clone was detected once. The CDR3 region is CASSPVTGNTIYF. As DNA, the CDR3 is TGTGCCAGCAGCCCCGTAACCGGCAACACCATATATTTT. V usage is TRBV7-6 and J usage is TRBJ1-3; D is unresolved. CDR3 size: 13 residues. Trimming shortened V by 5 bases and J by 7 bases, and 12 bases separated the two germline ends. From germline, CDR1 is SGHVS and CDR2 FNYEAQ.

The chain couples TRBV28 to TRBJ1-2; D possibly corresponds to TRBD1 (5 bases). V gave up 7 bases and J gave up 4 bases, with 13 bases separating them. CDR3 length: 13 residues. The V gene's germline CDR1 is MDHEN and CDR2 SYDVKM. In nucleotides, the CDR3 is TGTGCCAGCATGCCGGGACGGAGCTATGGCTACACCTTC. The encoded protein is CASMPGRSYGYTF.

This chain uses TRBV3-1 (or the pseudogene TRBV3-2) with TRBJ2-1; no definite D call. CDR1 LGHDT and CDR2 YNNKEL come from the germline V gene (reference sequence). With 2 bases removed from V and 9 bases from J, the gap between germline ends came to 11 bases. The CDR3 has 13 amino acids. In DNA, the CDR3 is TGTGCCAGCAGCCAAAGCGTCCTCAGTGAGCAGTTCTTC. It is translated as CASSQSVLSEQFF.

V usage is TRBV5-8 and J usage is TRBJ2-3; D remains unclear. There are 16 residues in the CDR3. The germline V gene encodes CDR1 SGHTS and CDR2 YDEGEE. V was trimmed by 1 base and J by 1 base, leaving 13 bases between them. The CDR3 is CASSLLVNRGTDTQYF. The CDR3 DNA is TGTGCCAGCAGCTTGCTGGTAAATCGGGGCACAGATACGCAGTATTTT.

This clone came up a few times. Germline and junction disagree at one end, which may indicate a read error. V and J are TRBV7-7 and TRBJ2-5; D assignment may be TRBD1 or TRBD2 (5 bases each). The germline V gene encodes CDR1 SSHAT and CDR2 FNYEAQ (reference sequence). The CDR3 runs 15 residues. CDR3 DNA sequence: TGTGCTAGCAGCTTAACCCCGGGGCCCGAAGAGACCCAGTACTTC. Translated, it gives CASSLTPGPEETQYF.

This chain links TRBV18 with TRBJ2-5; no reliable D call. There are 14 residues in the CDR3. Per the germline V gene, CDR1 is KGHSH and CDR2 is LQKENI. Trimming left V 3 bases short and J 5 bases short, with 13 bases between. CDR3: CASSPPPVGETQYF. The DNA of the CDR3 is TGTGCCAGCTCACCCCCCCCGGTAGGGGAGACCCAGTACTTC.

The gene calls are TRBV7-9 and TRBJ1-2; 9 bases are a match to TRBD1. The germline V gene encodes CDR1 SEHNR and CDR2 FQNEAQ (reference sequence). With V trimmed by 5 bases and J by 4 bases, 5 bases remained unmatched. The CDR3 contains 14 residues. The CDR3: CASSPGQGFYGYTF. The CDR3 DNA reads as TGTGCCAGCAGCCCGGGACAGGGATTCTATGGCTACACCTTC.

This clone was detected only a few times. The chain recombines TRBV7-3 with TRBJ1-5; 10 positions match TRBD1. V shed 6 bases, J shed 6 bases, and the junction held 2 bases outside the gene matches. Germline CDR1 is SGHTA and CDR2 is FQGTGA. CDR3 size: 13 residues. Here the CDR3 DNA reads TGTGCCAGCAGTCGGGACAGGGGTCAGCCCCAGCATTTT. As protein: CASSRDRGQPQHF.

The chain links TRBV28 to TRBJ1-1; D not resolved. V lost 2 bases to trimming and J lost 1 base, with 5 bases between them. This CDR3 is 13 amino acids long. Germline V gene sequence: CDR1 MDHEN, CDR2 SYDVKM. The CDR3 DNA reads as TGTGCCAGCAGTTTACTGGCGAACACTGAAGCTTTCTTT. This codes for CASSLLANTEAFF.

The chain recombines TRBV30 with TRBJ1-1; D may be TRBD1 (5 bases). Trimming pared 0 bases from V and 2 bases from J, leaving 10 bases between. Germline V gene sequence: CDR1 GTSNPN, CDR2 SVGIG (reference sequence). The CDR3 sequence is 14 residues long. The CDR3 nucleotides are TGTGCCTGGAGTGTATGGGGCGATAACACTGAAGCTTTCTTT. Translating gives CAWSVWGDNTEAFF. The full variable domain, completed using reference TRBV30 and TRBJ1-1, is SQTIHQWPATLVQPVGSPLSLECTVEGTSNPNLYWYRQAAGRGLQLLFYSVGIGQISSEVPQNLSASRPQDRQFILSSKKLLLSDSGFYLCAWSVWGDNTEAFFGQGTRLTVV.

In this sample, this clone turned up once. V gene TRBV6-5 combines with J gene TRBJ1-2, with no clear D. The germline V gene encodes CDR1 MNHEY and CDR2 SVGAGI. Between the trimmed V and J ends, which lost 7 bases and 4 bases, there was a span of 13 bases. The CDR3 is 13 residues long. This CDR3 is CASTYGRIYGYTF. The CDR3 DNA reads as TGTGCCAGCACCTATGGACGGATCTATGGCTACACCTTC.

The chain combines TRBV7-2 with TRBJ1-5; D is possibly TRBD1 (5 bases). The CDR3 length is 14 residues. Germline V gene lookup returns CDR1 SGHTA and CDR2 FQGNSA. V lost 1 base and J 7 bases, leaving 11 bases between the germline ends. The CDR3 coding sequence is TGTGCCAGCAGCTTAGGGGGGGGGAACCAGCCCCAGCATTTT. This encodes CASSLGGGNQPQHF. The complete variable domain, with remaining parts taken from reference TRBV7-2 and TRBJ1-5, reads GAGVSQSPSNKVTEKGKDVELRCDPISGHTALYWYRQSLGQGLEFLIYFQGNSAPDKSGLPSDRFSAERTGGSVSTLTIQRTQQEDSAVYLCASSLGGGNQPQHFGDGTRLSIL.

The V and J genes are TRBV7-9 and TRBJ1-6; the D gene is possibly TRBD1 (5 bases). The CDR3 runs to 12 residues. Trimming left V 6 bases short and J 7 bases short, with 7 bases between. From germline, CDR1 is SEHNR and CDR2 FQNEAQ (reference sequence). The CDR3 DNA sequence: TGTGCCAGCAGGGAGGGGAATTCACCCCTCCACTTT. It is translated as CASREGNSPLHF.

CDR3 residues: CASSAIIRDRGRSGANVLTF. CDR3 nucleotide sequence: TGTGCCAGTAGTGCTATCATCCGGGACAGGGGGCGCTCTGGGGCCAACGTCCTGACTTTC. The chain employs TRBV19 and TRBJ2-6; 12 bases agree with TRBD1. J gave up 0 bases and V 5 bases, and 11 bases lay outside the gene matches. The CDR3 is made up of 20 amino acids. Germline lookup yields CDR1 LNHDA and CDR2 SQIVND (reference sequence).

The genes are TRBV5-1 and TRBJ2-1, with TRBD1 matching over 8 bases. The CDR3 has 18 amino acids. Germline CDR1 SGHRS, CDR2 YFSETQ. V was pared by 1 base and J by 3 bases, with 12 bases of the junction left unmatched. The chain's CDR3 is CASSLRVAGGLLYNEQFF. For the CDR3, the DNA is TGCGCCAGCAGCTTGAGGGTCGCAGGGGGCCTTCTCTACAATGAGCAGTTCTTC.

The rearrangement joins TRBV7-2 to TRBJ2-1; possible D gene TRBD2, 5 bases. Deletions cut 5 bases from V and 11 bases from J, with 19 bases between. The germline V gene has CDR1 SGHTA and CDR2 FQGNSA. This CDR3 spans 14 amino acids. The CDR3 region is CASSPHTSLNKQFF. The CDR3 coding sequence is TGTGCCAGCAGCCCTCACACTAGTTTAAATAAGCAGTTCTTC. Combining the CDR3 with reference TRBV7-2 and TRBJ2-1 gives the whole variable domain GAGVSQSPSNKVTEKGKDVELRCDPISGHTALYWYRQSLGQGLEFLIYFQGNSAPDKSGLPSDRFSAERTGGSVSTLTIQRTQQEDSAVYLCASSPHTSLNKQFFGPGTRLTVL.

The chain recombines TRBV9 with TRBJ1-3, with D maybe TRBD1 (5 bases). The V gene's germline CDR1 is SGDLS and CDR2 YYNGEE. CDR3 length: 16 residues. The V gene lost 3 bases and the J gene lost 2 bases, with 15 bases spanning the gap. CDR3 in DNA: TGTGCCAGCAGCGCCCTTGAGGGGTTCACTGGAAACACCATATATTTT. Its protein product is CASSALEGFTGNTIYF.